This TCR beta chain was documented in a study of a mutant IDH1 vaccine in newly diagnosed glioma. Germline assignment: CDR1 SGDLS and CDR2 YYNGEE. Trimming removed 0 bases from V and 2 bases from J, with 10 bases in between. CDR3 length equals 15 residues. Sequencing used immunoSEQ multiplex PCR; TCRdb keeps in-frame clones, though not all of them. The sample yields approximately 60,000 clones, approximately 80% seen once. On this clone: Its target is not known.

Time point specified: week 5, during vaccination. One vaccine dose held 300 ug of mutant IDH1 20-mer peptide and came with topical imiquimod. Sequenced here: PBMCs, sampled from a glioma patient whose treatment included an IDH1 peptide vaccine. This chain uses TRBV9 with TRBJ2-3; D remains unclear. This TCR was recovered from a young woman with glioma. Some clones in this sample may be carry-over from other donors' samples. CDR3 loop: CASSVVGKYTDTQYF. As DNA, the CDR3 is TGTGCCAGCAGCGTAGTGGGGAAATACACAGATACGCAGTATTTT.